This T cell receptor (beta chain) emerged from a study of beta chain features in type 1 diabetes. The table lists this clone with a few counts. cDNA synthesis used the whole RNA isolate, giving expressed TCRB sequences. Only in-frame clones appear in the TCRdb table, and some are missing; sequencing was by immunoSEQ multiplex PCR. The table has about 470,000 clones, about 32% seen once. Per germline, CDR1 MGHDK and CDR2 SYGVNS. The CDR3 covers 15 residues. V gave up 5 bases and J gave up 6 bases, with 18 bases separating them. Sorting of CD4+ naive, central memory, regulatory and stem cell-like memory cells was performed via CD45RO/CCR7/CD25/CD127/CD95/CD27.

V is TRBV25-1 and J is TRBJ2-3; TRBD1 is a possible D gene (6 bases). The source of this sequence is a man aged 18 to 30 in good health. Sequencing was done on a sample of naive CD4+ T cells from blood. CDR3 DNA: TGTGCCAGCAGTTACGGGACAACGGTTTCCGATACGCAGTATTTT. Its translation is CASSYGTTVSDTQYF.